This passage covers 17 T cell receptor beta chains from one sample sequenced in a study of T cell responses to AZD1222 COVID-19 vaccine. Assay used: immunoSEQ multiplex PCR; TCRdb lists only in-frame clones, some missing. The table lists some 110,000 clones, roughly 90% of them singletons, with around 5.1% in the top ten. The sequencing here drew on peripheral blood, taken on day 0 of AZD1222 vaccination. These receptors were taken from an adult in good health.

V and J are TRBV28 and TRBJ2-5; 8 bases match TRBD1. The germline V gene encodes CDR1 MDHEN and CDR2 SYDVKM. The trim removed 6 bases at V and 4 bases at J, leaving 4 bases unmatched. The CDR3 spans 13 residues. CDR3 residues: CASSRGQGETQYF. The CDR3 nucleotides read TGTGCCAGCAGCCGCGGACAGGGAGAGACCCAGTACTTC.

This sequence joins TRBV20-1 and TRBJ2-7, with unresolved D. CDR3 length: 13 residues. Germline CDR1 reads DFQATT; CDR2 reads SNEGSKA (reference sequence). The V and J ends lost 3 bases and 4 bases respectively, with 13 bases between them. The CDR3 is CSASVLGGYEQYF. Here the CDR3 DNA reads TGCAGTGCTAGTGTGTTAGGTGGATACGAGCAGTACTTC.

This chain uses TRBV6-5 with TRBJ2-7; the match to TRBD2 covers 8 bases. CDR1 and CDR2 from the germline V gene are MNHEY and SVGAGI. The CDR3 has 15 residues. After removal of 7 bases from V and 4 bases from J, the junction contained 12 bases not matched to a gene. CDR3: CASTPSPSGPYEQYF. Here the CDR3 DNA reads TGTGCCAGCACTCCCAGCCCTAGCGGGCCGTACGAGCAGTACTTC.

The chain combines TRBV7-2 with TRBJ1-2; 7 bases line up with TRBD1. This CDR3 is built from 14 residues. Germline CDR1 is SGHTA and CDR2 is FQGNSA. Trimming removed 4 bases from V and 2 bases from J; junction bases left unmatched: 4. The CDR3 DNA follows: TGTGCCAGCAGCTCAGGGGGAGGGAACTATGGCTACACCTTC. This translates into CASSSGGGNYGYTF.

V gene TRBV15 combines with J gene TRBJ2-2; perhaps D is TRBD1 or TRBD2 (5 bases each). Germline V CDR1 and CDR2: LNHNV, YYDKDF (reference sequence). The V gene lost 6 bases and the J gene lost 4 bases, with 18 bases spanning the gap. This CDR3 has 16 residues. The CDR3 coding sequence is TGTGCCACCAGTGGGGCCGGGAAGATGGGCACCGGGGAGCTGTTTTTT. Translated: CATSGAGKMGTGELFF. Full variable domain (remainder filled in from reference TRBV15 and TRBJ2-2): DAMVIQNPRYQVTQFGKPVTLSCSQTLNHNVMYWYQQKSSQAPKLLFHYYDKDFNNEADTPDNFQSRRPNTSFCFLDIRSPGLGDTAMYLCATSGAGKMGTGELFFGEGSRLTVL.

V is TRBV19 and J is TRBJ2-7, with D tentatively TRBD2 (6 bases). This CDR3 is 16 amino acids long. Trimming cost V 6 bases and J 0 bases, with 18 bases left between them. Looked up from germline, CDR1 is LNHDA and CDR2 is SQIVND (reference sequence). The CDR3 reads CASSTRAGGLSYEQYF. CDR3 in DNA: TGTGCCAGTAGCACGAGAGCGGGCGGACTCTCCTACGAGCAGTACTTC.

This sequence joins TRBV18 and TRBJ2-5; no reliable D call. The CDR3 sequence is 11 residues long. The V gene lost 5 bases and the J gene lost 0 bases, with 1 base spanning the gap. The germline CDR1 and CDR2 sequences are KGHSH and LQKENI. This chain's CDR3 is CASSYQETQYF. The CDR3 DNA reads TGTGCCAGCTCATACCAAGAGACCCAGTACTTC. The full variable domain, in which reference TRBV18 and TRBJ2-5 provide the parts outside the CDR3, is NAGVMQNPRHLVRRRGQEARLRCSPMKGHSHVYWYRQLPEEGLKFMVYLQKENIIDESGMPKERFSAEFPKEGPSILRIQQVVRGDSAAYFCASSYQETQYFGPGTRLLVL.

The gene calls are TRBV7-9 and TRBJ2-1; 7 positions agree with TRBD2. J gave up 6 bases and V 5 bases, and 10 bases lay outside the gene matches. The germline gives CDR1 SEHNR, CDR2 FQNEAQ (reference sequence). The CDR3 is 15 residues long. CDR3 amino acids: CASSPSGTITNEQFF. The DNA of the CDR3 is TGTGCCAGCAGCCCTTCCGGGACTATTACCAATGAGCAGTTCTTC.

The chain has TRBV2 and TRBJ2-2, with D possibly matching TRBD1 (6 bases). The CDR3 covers 15 residues. Trimming stripped 5 bases from V and 7 bases from J, with 17 bases between. Germline-derived CDR1 and CDR2 are SNHLY and FYNNEI. The CDR3 protein is CASSPPRGKVGELFF. The CDR3, as DNA: TGTGCCAGCAGTCCCCCCAGGGGTAAGGTCGGGGAGCTGTTTTTT.

The rearrangement joins TRBV12-5 to TRBJ2-5, with D possibly matching TRBD1 (5 bases). Trimming cost V 1 base and J 2 bases, with 11 bases left between them. This CDR3 contains 15 residues. Per germline, CDR1 LGHNT and CDR2 FRNRAP. Here the CDR3 DNA reads TGTGCTAGTGGTTTGGGACAGCCTGGACAAGAGACCCAGTACTTC. Amino acids: CASGLGQPGQETQYF.

The J gene is TRBJ1-2, the V gene TRBV28; unclear D gene. Trimming left V 2 bases short and J 3 bases short, with 4 bases between. The CDR3 is made up of 12 amino acids. Looked up from germline, CDR1 is MDHEN and CDR2 is SYDVKM. The CDR3: CASSLQDYGYTF. CDR3 coding DNA: TGTGCCAGCAGTTTACAGGACTATGGCTACACCTTC.

J is TRBJ1-2 and V is TRBV19; no clear D gene. Looked up from germline, CDR1 is LNHDA and CDR2 is SQIVND (reference sequence). There are 15 residues in the CDR3. V lost 3 bases and J lost 4, with 15 bases in between. CDR3 protein: CASSILWTDPYGYTF. The CDR3 DNA is TGTGCCAGTAGTATTCTATGGACCGACCCCTATGGCTACACCTTC.

J is TRBJ1-2 and V is TRBV2; D might be TRBD1 (5 bases). The V end lost 7 bases, the J end lost 0 bases, and 18 bases lay between the germline ends. The CDR3 has 16 residues. Germline CDR1 reads SNHLY; CDR2 reads FYNNEI. The DNA for the CDR3 is TGTGCCAGCACCACCCCCTCAGACAGCTCTAACTATGGCTACACCTTC. Amino acids: CASTTPSDSSNYGYTF.

The chain carries TRBV5-4 and TRBJ2-1, with TRBD2 matching 8 bases. There are 16 residues in the CDR3. CDR1 and CDR2 (germline): SGHNT, YYREEE (reference sequence). V was pared by 2 bases and J by 8 bases, with 12 bases of the junction left unmatched. This chain's CDR3 is CASSLGREGRRDEQFF. DNA of the CDR3: TGTGCCAGCAGCTTAGGTCGGGAGGGGAGAAGGGATGAGCAGTTCTTC.

The CDR3 reads CASKSTAFEQYF. The CDR3 coding sequence is TGTGCCAGCAAGTCGACTGCGTTCGAGCAGTACTTC. This sequence joins TRBV27 and TRBJ2-7; the D is unclear. The germline gives CDR1 MNHEY, CDR2 SMNVEV (reference sequence). This CDR3 has 12 amino acids. V shed 7 bases and J shed 6 bases, with 13 bases lying between them.

The genes are TRBV7-9 and TRBJ1-2; D gene uncertain. Germline V CDR1 and CDR2: SEHNR, FQNEAQ (reference sequence). Trimming left V 1 base short and J 8 bases short, with 11 bases between. The CDR3 is made up of 13 amino acids. The CDR3, as DNA: TGTGCCAGCAGCTTAGGAGTAGGCTTAGGCTACACCTTC. This translates into CASSLGVGLGYTF.

This chain uses TRBV9 with TRBJ2-7, with TRBD2 matching 7 bases. Looked up from germline, CDR1 is SGDLS and CDR2 is YYNGEE. The length of the CDR3 is 15 residues. V trimming: 1 base; J trimming: 4 bases; junction bases outside the gene matches: 8. This CDR3 is CASSVIPAGRYEQYF. Here the CDR3 DNA reads TGTGCCAGCAGCGTAATCCCAGCGGGAAGGTACGAGCAGTACTTC.